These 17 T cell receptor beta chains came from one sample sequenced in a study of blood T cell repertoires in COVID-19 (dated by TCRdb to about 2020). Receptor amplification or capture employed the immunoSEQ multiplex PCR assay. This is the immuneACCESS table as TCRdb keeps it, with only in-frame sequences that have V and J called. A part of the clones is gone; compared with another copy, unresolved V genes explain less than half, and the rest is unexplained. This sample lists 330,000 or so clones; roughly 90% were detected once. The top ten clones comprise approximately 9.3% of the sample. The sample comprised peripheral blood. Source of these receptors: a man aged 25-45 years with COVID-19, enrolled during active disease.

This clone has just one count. CDR3 nucleotides: TGTGCCAGCCACCCAGATACGGCGGGGGGCACAGATACGCAGTATTTT. Translating it yields CASHPDTAGGTDTQYF. The chain combines TRBV2 with TRBJ2-3; TRBD2 matches at 7 bases. The germline V gene encodes CDR1 SNHLY and CDR2 FYNNEI. The CDR3 consists of 16 residues. V trimming: 8 bases; J trimming: 1 base; junction bases outside the gene matches: 12.

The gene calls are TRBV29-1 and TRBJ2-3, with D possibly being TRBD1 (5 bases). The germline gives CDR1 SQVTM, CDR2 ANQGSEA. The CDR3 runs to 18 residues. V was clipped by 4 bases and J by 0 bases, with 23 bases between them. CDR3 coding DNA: TGCAGCGTTGCCCGACCCATCGACAGATATTCTAGCACAGATACGCAGTATTTT. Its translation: CSVARPIDRYSSTDTQYF.

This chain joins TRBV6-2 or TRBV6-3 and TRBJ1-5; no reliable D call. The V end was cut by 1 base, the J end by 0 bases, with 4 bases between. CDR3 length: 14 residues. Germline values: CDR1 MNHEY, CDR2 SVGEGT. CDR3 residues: CASSYYNSNQPQHF. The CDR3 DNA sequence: TGTGCCAGCAGTTACTACAATAGCAATCAGCCCCAGCATTTT.

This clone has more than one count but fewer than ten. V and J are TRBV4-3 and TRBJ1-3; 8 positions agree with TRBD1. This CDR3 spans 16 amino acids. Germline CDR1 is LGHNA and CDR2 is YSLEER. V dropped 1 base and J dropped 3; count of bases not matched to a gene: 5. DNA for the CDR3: TGCGCCAGCAGCCAAGCTTTCAGGGGGCATGGAAACACCATATATTTT. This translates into CASSQAFRGHGNTIYF.

DNA for the CDR3: TGTGCCAGCAGCTTAAGGGGGGGCCACCAAGAGACCCAGTACTTC. Translating gives CASSLRGGHQETQYF. The rearrangement uses TRBV7-2 and TRBJ2-5; perhaps TRBD2 as D (7 bases). V was pared by 2 bases and J by 0 bases, with 10 bases between. This CDR3 contains 15 residues. Germline V gene sequence: CDR1 SGHTA, CDR2 FQGNSA.

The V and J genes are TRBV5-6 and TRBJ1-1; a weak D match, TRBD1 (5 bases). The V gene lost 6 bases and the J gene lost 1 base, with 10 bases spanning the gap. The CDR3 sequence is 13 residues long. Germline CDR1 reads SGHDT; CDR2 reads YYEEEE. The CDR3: CASTFGQNTEAFF. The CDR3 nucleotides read TGTGCCAGCACCTTCGGACAGAACACTGAAGCTTTCTTT.

CDR3 coding DNA: TGCGCCAGCAGCGTACAGGGGGGGAATAATGAAAAACTGTTTTTT. Translating gives CASSVQGGNNEKLFF. V usage is TRBV5-1 and J usage is TRBJ1-4; 8 positions agree with TRBD1. CDR1 SGHRS and CDR2 YFSETQ come from the germline V gene. The CDR3 covers 15 residues. The J segment lost 4 bases and the V segment lost 4 bases, leaving 6 bases of the junction unmatched.

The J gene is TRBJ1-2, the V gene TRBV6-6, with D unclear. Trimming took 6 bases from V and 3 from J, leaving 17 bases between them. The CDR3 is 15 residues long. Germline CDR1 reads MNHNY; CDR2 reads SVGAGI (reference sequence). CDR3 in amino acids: CASRQTEAVDYGYTF. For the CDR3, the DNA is TGTGCCAGCAGACAAACTGAGGCAGTTGACTATGGCTACACCTTC.

The CDR3 DNA is TGTGCCAGCTCACCGTCAGTCGACTATGGCTACACCTTC. Translated: CASSPSVDYGYTF. The chain couples TRBV18 to TRBJ1-2; D is unclear. Between the trimmed V and J ends, which lost 3 bases and 3 bases, there was a span of 8 bases. The germline V gene has CDR1 KGHSH and CDR2 LQKENI. There are 13 residues in the CDR3.

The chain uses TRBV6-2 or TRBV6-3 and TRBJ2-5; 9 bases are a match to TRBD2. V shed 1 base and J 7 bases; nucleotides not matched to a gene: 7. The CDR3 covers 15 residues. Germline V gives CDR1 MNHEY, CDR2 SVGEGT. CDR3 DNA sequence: TGTGCCAGCAGTTACTATAGCGGGGGATCGGGGACCCAGTACTTC. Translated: CASSYYSGGSGTQYF.

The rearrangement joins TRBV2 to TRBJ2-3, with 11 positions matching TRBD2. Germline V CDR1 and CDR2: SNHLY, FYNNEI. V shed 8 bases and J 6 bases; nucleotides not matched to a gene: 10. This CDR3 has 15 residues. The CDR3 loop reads CASALLAGGGDTQYF. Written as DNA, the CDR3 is TGTGCCAGCGCACTTCTAGCGGGAGGTGGTGATACGCAGTATTTT.

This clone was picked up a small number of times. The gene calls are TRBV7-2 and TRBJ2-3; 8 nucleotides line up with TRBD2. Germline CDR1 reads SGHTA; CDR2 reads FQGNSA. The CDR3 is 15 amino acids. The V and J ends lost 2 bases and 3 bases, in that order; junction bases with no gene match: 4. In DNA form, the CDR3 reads TGTGCCAGCAGCTTACTCGGGGGGGCTACAGATACGCAGTATTTT. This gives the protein CASSLLGGATDTQYF.

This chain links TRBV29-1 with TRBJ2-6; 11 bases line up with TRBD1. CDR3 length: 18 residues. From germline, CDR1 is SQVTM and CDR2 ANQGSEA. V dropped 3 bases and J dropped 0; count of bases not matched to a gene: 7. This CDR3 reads CSVDLRTGGDSGANVLTF. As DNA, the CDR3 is TGCAGCGTTGACCTCAGGACAGGGGGCGACTCTGGGGCCAACGTCCTGACTTTC. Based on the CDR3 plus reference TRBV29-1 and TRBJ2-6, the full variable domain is SAVISQKPSRDICQRGTSLTIQCQVDSQVTMMFWYRQQPGQSLTLIATANQGSEATYESGFVIDKFPISRPNLTFSTLTVSNMSPEDSSIYLCSVDLRTGGDSGANVLTFGAGSRLTVL.

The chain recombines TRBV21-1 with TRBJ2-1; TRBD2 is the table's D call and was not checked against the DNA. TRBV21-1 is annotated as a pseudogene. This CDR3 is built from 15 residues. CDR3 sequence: CASSTTSGINDEQFF. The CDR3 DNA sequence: TGTGCCAGCAGCACGACTAGCGGGATTAACGATGAGCAGTTCTTC.

CDR3 sequence (DNA): TGCGCCAGCAGCCATGACGGGTCTGTCGGCCGGGAGACCCAGTACTTC. This translates into CASSHDGSVGRETQYF. The chain carries TRBV4-3 and TRBJ2-5; D not resolved. The CDR3 sequence is 16 residues long. V gave up 3 bases and J gave up 5 bases, with 19 bases separating them. Per germline, CDR1 LGHNA and CDR2 YSLEER.

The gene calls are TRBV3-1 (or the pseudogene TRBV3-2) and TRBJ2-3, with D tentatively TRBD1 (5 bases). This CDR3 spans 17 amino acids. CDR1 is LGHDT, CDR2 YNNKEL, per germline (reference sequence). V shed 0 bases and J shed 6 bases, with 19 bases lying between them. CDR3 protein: CASSQEQVDQFADTQYF. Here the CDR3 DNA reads TGTGCCAGCAGCCAAGAACAGGTGGACCAATTCGCGGATACGCAGTATTTT.

The CDR3 is CASSYGQGAWEQYF. DNA for the CDR3: TGTGCCAGCAGTTACGGACAGGGGGCTTGGGAGCAGTACTTC. The chain combines TRBV6-2 or TRBV6-3 with TRBJ2-7, with 11 bases that match TRBD1. The CDR3 runs to 14 residues. CDR1 and CDR2 (germline): MNHEY, SVGEGT. V lost 2 bases and J lost 7; bases outside the gene matches: 4.